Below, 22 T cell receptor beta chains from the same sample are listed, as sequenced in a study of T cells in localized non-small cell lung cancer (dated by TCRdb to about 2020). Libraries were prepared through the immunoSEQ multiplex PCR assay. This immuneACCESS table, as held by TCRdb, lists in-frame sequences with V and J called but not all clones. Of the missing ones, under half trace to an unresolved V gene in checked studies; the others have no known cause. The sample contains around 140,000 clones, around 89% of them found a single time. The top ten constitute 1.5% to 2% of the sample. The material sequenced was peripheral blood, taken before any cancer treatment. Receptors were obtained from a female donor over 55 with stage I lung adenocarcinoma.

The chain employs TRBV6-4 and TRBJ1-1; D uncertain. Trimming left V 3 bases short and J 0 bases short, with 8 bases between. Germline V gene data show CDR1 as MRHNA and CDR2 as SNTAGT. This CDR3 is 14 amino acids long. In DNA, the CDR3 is TGTGCCAGCAGTGAGACGAACATGAACACTGAAGCTTTCTTT. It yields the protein CASSETNMNTEAFF.

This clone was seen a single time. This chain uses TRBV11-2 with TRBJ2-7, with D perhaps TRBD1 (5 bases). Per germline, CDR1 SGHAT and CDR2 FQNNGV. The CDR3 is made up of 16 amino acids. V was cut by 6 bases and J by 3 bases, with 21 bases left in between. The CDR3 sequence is CASSRSGYAFGYEQYF. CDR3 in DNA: TGTGCCAGCAGTCGATCAGGGTACGCCTTCGGCTACGAGCAGTACTTC. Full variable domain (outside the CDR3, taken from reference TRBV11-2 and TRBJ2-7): EAGVAQSPRYKIIEKRQSVAFWCNPISGHATLYWYQQILGQGPKLLIQFQNNGVVDDSQLPKDRFSAERLKGVDSTLKIQPAKLEDSAVYLCASSRSGYAFGYEQYFGPGTRLTVT.

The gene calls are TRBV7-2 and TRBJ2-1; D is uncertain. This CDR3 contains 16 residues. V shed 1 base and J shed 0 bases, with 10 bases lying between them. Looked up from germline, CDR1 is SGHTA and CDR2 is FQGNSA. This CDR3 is CASSLGPLSSYNEQFF. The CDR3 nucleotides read TGTGCCAGCAGCTTAGGCCCCTTGAGCTCCTACAATGAGCAGTTCTTC. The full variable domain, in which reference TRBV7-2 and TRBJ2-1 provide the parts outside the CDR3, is GAGVSQSPSNKVTEKGKDVELRCDPISGHTALYWYRQSLGQGLEFLIYFQGNSAPDKSGLPSDRFSAERTGGSVSTLTIQRTQQEDSAVYLCASSLGPLSSYNEQFFGPGTRLTVL.

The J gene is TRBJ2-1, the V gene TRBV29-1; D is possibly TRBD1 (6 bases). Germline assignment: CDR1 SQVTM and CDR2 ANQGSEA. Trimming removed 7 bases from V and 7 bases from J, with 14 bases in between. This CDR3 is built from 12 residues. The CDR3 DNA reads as TGCAGCGGTCTTAGAGGGGGAAATGAGCAGTTCTTC. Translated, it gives CSGLRGGNEQFF.

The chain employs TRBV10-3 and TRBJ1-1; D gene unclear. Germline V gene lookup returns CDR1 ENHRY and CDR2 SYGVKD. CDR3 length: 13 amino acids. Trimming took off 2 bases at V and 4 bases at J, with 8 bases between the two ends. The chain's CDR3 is CAISEEVGTEAFF. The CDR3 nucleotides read TGTGCCATCAGTGAGGAGGTGGGCACTGAAGCTTTCTTT.

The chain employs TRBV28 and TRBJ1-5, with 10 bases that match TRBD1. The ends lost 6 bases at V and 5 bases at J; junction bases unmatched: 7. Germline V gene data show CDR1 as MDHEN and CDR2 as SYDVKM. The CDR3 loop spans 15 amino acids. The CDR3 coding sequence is TGTGCCAGCAGCTCAAGGGGACAGGGGTATCAGCCCCAGCATTTT. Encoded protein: CASSSRGQGYQPQHF.

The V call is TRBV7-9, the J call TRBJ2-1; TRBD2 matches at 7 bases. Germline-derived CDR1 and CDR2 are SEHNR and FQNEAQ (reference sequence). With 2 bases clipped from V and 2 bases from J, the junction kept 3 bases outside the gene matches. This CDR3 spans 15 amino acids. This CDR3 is CASSLILAAYNEQFF. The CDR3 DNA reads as TGTGCCAGCAGCTTAATCCTAGCGGCCTACAATGAGCAGTTCTTC.

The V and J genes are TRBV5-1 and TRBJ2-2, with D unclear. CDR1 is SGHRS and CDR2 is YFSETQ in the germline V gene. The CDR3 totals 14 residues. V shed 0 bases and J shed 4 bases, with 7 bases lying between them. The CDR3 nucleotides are TGCGCCAGCAGCTTGGAGGTCCTCACCGGGGAGCTGTTTTTT. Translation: CASSLEVLTGELFF.

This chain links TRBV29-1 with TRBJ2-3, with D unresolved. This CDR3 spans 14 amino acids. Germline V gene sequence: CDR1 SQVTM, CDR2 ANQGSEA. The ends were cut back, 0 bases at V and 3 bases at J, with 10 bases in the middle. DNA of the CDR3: TGCAGCGTTGAAGAAGACCTAGTGACAGATACGCAGTATTTT. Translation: CSVEEDLVTDTQYF.

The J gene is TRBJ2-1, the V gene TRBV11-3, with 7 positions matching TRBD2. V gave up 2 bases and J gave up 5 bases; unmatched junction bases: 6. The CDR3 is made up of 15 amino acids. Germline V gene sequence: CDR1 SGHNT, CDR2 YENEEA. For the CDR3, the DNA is TGTGCCAGCAGCTTAAGAGCTCTAGCGGACAATGAGCAGTTCTTC. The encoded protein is CASSLRALADNEQFF.

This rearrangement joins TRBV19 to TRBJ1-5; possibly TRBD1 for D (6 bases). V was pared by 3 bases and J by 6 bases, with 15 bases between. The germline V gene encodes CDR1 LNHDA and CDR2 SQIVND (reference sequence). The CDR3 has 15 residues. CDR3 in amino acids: CASSISGGGPQPQHF. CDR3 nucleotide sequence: TGTGCCAGTAGTATTAGCGGCGGGGGGCCTCAGCCCCAGCATTTT.

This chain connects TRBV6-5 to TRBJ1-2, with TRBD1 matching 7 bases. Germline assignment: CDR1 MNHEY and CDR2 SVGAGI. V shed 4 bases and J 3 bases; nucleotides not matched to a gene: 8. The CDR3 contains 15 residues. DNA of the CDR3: TGTGCCAGCAGTTTAACGACAGGGACTCACTATGGCTACACCTTC. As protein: CASSLTTGTHYGYTF.

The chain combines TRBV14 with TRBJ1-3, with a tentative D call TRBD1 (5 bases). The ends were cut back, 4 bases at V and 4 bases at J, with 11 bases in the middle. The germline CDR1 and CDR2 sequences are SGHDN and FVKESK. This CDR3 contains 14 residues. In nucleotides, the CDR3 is TGTGCCAGCAGCCTCGACAGCCTCGGAAACACCATATATTTT. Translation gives CASSLDSLGNTIYF.

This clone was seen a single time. CDR3: CATTAAATAGELFF. Here the CDR3 DNA reads TGTGCCACCACGGCCGCAGCGACGGCCGGGGAGCTGTTTTTT. The chain links TRBV11-2 to TRBJ2-2; no reliable D call. Germline CDR1 SGHAT, CDR2 FQNNGV. This CDR3 is built from 14 residues. Trimming removed 10 bases at V and 6 bases at J, with 18 bases between. Full variable domain (missing parts from reference TRBV11-2 and TRBJ2-2): EAGVAQSPRYKIIEKRQSVAFWCNPISGHATLYWYQQILGQGPKLLIQFQNNGVVDDSQLPKDRFSAERLKGVDSTLKIQPAKLEDSAVYLCATTAAATAGELFFGEGSRLTVL.

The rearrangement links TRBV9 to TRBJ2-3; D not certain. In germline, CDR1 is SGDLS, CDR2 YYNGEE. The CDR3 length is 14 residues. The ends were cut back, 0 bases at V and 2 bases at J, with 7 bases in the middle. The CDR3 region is CASSVGRPTDTQYF. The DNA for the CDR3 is TGTGCCAGCAGCGTAGGTCGACCCACAGATACGCAGTATTTT.

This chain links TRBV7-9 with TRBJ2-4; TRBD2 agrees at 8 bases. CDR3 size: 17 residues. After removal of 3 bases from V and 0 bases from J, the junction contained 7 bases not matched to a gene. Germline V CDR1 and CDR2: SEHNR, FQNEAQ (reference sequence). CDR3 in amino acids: CASSFSGAPLAKNIQYF. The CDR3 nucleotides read TGTGCCAGCAGCTTTAGCGGGGCCCCACTAGCCAAAAACATTCAGTACTTC. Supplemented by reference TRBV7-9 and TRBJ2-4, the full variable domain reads DTGVSQNPRHKITKRGQNVTFRCDPISEHNRLYWYRQTLGQGPEFLTYFQNEAQLEKSRLLSDRFSAERPKGSFSTLEIQRTEQGDSAMYLCASSFSGAPLAKNIQYFGAGTRLSVL.

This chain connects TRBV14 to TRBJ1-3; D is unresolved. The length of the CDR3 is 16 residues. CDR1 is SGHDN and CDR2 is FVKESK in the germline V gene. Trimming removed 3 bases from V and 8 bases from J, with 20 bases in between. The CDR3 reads CASSHRAAFGRDTIYF. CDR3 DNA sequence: TGTGCCAGCAGCCATAGGGCGGCATTTGGGAGAGACACCATATATTTT.

CDR3 residues: CASSLTSPSETQYF. The CDR3 DNA reads TGCGCCAGCAGCCTGACTAGTCCTTCAGAGACCCAGTACTTC. The chain employs TRBV4-1 and TRBJ2-5; a possible D gene is TRBD2 (6 bases). This CDR3 contains 14 residues. V lost 4 bases, J lost 4 bases, and 13 bases lay in between. Germline V lookup: CDR1 MGHRA, CDR2 YSYEKL.

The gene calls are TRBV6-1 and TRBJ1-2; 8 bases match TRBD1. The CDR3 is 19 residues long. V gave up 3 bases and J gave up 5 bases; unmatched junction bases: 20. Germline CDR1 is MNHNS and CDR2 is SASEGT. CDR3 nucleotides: TGTGCCAGCAGTGACCCCACACAGGGGGGTTTTTGGCCCCATTATGGCTACACCTTC. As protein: CASSDPTQGGFWPHYGYTF.

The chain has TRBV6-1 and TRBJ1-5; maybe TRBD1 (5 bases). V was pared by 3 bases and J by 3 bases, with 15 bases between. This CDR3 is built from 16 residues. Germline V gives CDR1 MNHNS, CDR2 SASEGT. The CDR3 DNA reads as TGTGCCAGCAGTGACGGGGGACGTAGAATCAATCAGCCCCAGCATTTT. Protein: CASSDGGRRINQPQHF.

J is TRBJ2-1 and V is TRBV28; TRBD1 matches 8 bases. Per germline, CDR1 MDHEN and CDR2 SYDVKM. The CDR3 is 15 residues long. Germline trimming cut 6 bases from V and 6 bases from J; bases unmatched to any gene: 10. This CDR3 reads CASRPSPDRANEQFF. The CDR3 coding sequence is TGTGCCAGCAGACCCTCTCCGGACAGGGCCAATGAGCAGTTCTTC.

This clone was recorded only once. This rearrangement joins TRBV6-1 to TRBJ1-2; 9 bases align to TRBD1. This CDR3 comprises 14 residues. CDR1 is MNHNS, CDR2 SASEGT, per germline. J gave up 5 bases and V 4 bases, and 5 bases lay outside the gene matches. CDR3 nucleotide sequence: TGTGCCAGCAGTGCCCCCGGGACAGGGTATGGCTACACCTTC. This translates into CASSAPGTGYGYTF.